Included here is one TCR beta chain sequence, with context. This clonotype has ten or more counts. Its antigen is currently not known. Base-call qualities are not available, and no considerably larger clone is one nucleotide away. Donors were a few dozen systemically healthy Caucasian individuals from Russia aged roughly 6 to 100 years. About 10 milliliters of peripheral blood were collected from each donor into EDTA-treated Vacutainer tubes. Ficoll-Paque density-gradient centrifugation was used to isolate PBMCs, with at least 7 million obtained per sample. Trizol reagent was used to extract total RNA from PBMCs, with at least 5.5 micrograms per sample. Naive CD45RAhigh/CD27high T cell percentages were measured by flow cytometry on a PBMC aliquot from every donor. The data were taken from a study of blood T cells in healthy people across ages (dated by TCRdb to 2014 to 2015). As for the study more broadly: In model experiments, template switching captured roughly one uniquely barcoded TCR beta cDNA molecule for every two T cells. Age-related changes in TCR beta repertoire diversity were measured in the study by deep sequencing normalized with unique cDNA molecular identifiers. The donors were split into four age groups: young (average 16 years), middle-aged (about 40), aged (62) and long-lived (over 80). The study analyzed two additional independent replicas of 1 million unique cDNA reads from the same blood draw for two donors, one aged 18 to 30 and one aged 80 or older.

General study outcomes and caveats: There was a strong correlation between observed TCR beta diversity and the percentage of naive T cells measured by flow cytometry. Donor CMV infection status was unknown, potentially confounding age-related changes in expanded clonotypes. Because profiling used bulk unsorted PBMCs, naive and antigen-experienced compartments could not be compared conclusively. Compared with the aged group, more naive CD4+ T cells, fewer expanded clones and increased TCR diversity were shown by the long-lived group, suggesting age selection. Estimates of total diversity based on one million sequenced T cells were considered lower bounds and underestimates. As age increased, observed TCR beta diversity per million T cells dropped in a roughly linear way, and a significant reduction was already evident by age about 36.

The CDR3 contains 18 residues, cysteine and phenylalanine counted. Of all the DNA, just the CDR3 is kept, 54 bases in frame from base 1. Trimming removed 2 bases from V and 2 bases from J, leaving 19 bases between the germline ends. CDR1 SGHVS and CDR2 FQNEAQ were looked up in the germline V gene. The library came from 5' RACE. Sequenced using an Illumina HiSeq 2500. The second PCR ran for about 6 to 12 cycles and used a J-beta primer mix along with a sample-barcoded 5' primer. Each TCR beta cDNA molecule received a unique molecular identifier from a template-switch 5' adaptor carrying 12 random nucleotides. At least 2.5 million CDR3-containing paired-end reads were obtained from each sample. The Mint cDNA synthesis kit, primed by a TRBC-specific oligonucleotide, was used to synthesize first-strand cDNA from all RNA. Following uracil-DNA glycosylase treatment, a first 18-cycle PCR with universal primers M1SS and BC2_uni_R was performed on all cDNA. Per the authors' processing: For normalization, 1 million high-quality reads were randomly selected from each sample, with every read carrying a distinct molecular identifier. Instead of being binned into consensus sequences, reads that shared molecular identifiers were thrown out. MiTCR, run with a Q25 quality threshold and the strictest error-elimination algorithm, handled CDR3 identification, clonotype clustering and error correction. A nonparametric unseen species model with Euler transformation was used to estimate lower-bound total TCR beta diversity. Starting from the raw public reads, TCRdb applied fastp trimming at Q25, assembled clones with MiXCR and retained in-frame beta chains. Merged by CDR3 protein, the rows form single entries marked with the most common genes and DNA. The V and J calls come from TCRdb's annotation, not from the publication. For this sample the table gives 800,000 or so distinct CDR3 sequences, of which 25% were detected only once. The ten top clones hold approximately 3.7% of the sample.

This same sample was also part of a study on T cells of mothers and their children. Looking at the second paper: Donors were nine systemically healthy Caucasian individuals: three mothers and their six children. cDNA synthesis consumed the entire amount of extracted RNA, loaded at approximately 1.6 ug RNA in each 15 ul reaction. In the second PCR, sample barcodes and 2-4 random nucleotides were introduced via the M1S primer. Over 8.5 million TCR beta CDR3 reads were obtained for each mother, and approximately 3 million reads were obtained for each child. TCR recombination output is similarly shaped by thymic selection in related and unrelated pairs, with a minor effect exerted by inherited differences. Related mother-child pairs always showed normalized repertoire overlap that was slightly higher than in unrelated mother-child pairs, though the difference was never significant. With a sensitivity of about 100 clones per million clonotypes, no persistent microchimeric T cell clones were detected. Deep NGS was used in the study to compare the TCR beta repertoires of mothers and children and to look for features that separate related mother-child pairs from unrelated individuals. On average, the children were roughly 10 +/- 4 years old, while the mothers were 40 +/- 4 years old. After adapters were ligated using NEBNext reagents, the libraries underwent 100+100 nt paired-end sequencing on an Illumina HiSeq 2000. To avoid cross-contamination, the mother libraries and the child libraries were prepared a month apart and sequenced in separate runs. For each donor, between roughly 500,000 and 2,100,000 distinct TCR beta clonotypes were identified. Naive TCR beta clonotypes were estimated from low-frequency clonotypes matched to each donor's FACS-determined naive share, without sorting.

The chain is encoded by TRBV7-8 joined to TRBJ2-1; the D call is tentative, TRBD1 or TRBD2, as each matches 5 bases. Input material: blood. The TCR sequence derives from a boy between 10 and 17 years old in good health. The CDR3 has the sequence CASSLLRGTLEPYNEQFF. The DNA is as follows: TGTGCCAGCAGCTTACTTCGAGGGACCCTGGAGCCCTACAATGAGCAGTTCTTC.